The T cell receptor (beta chain) described here comes from a study of immune evolution from preneoplasia to lung adenocarcinoma. Background on the study: HLA loss of heterozygosity: around 6.5% AIS, about 15% MIA, over 25% ADC, none AAH. Study-level points and caveats: Clonality was highest in normal lung, lower in later-stage lesions apparently.

Looked up from germline, CDR1 is MDHEN and CDR2 is SYDVKM. Deletions cut 4 bases from V and 7 bases from J, with 17 bases between. CDR3 length equals 15 residues. Only in-frame clones appear in the TCRdb table, and some are missing; sequencing was by immunoSEQ multiplex PCR. The sample holds 39,000 or so clones, approximately 79% seen once. Note on this clone: Its antigen is unknown.

V usage is TRBV28 and J usage is TRBJ1-5, with unresolved D. This clonotype was sampled from a person between 60 and 69 years old with lung adenocarcinoma. The sequenced sample was FFPE invasive lung adenocarcinoma tissue. CDR3 in amino acids: CASSSPPGRSQPQHF. The CDR3 coding sequence is TGTGCCAGCAGTTCGCCCCCTGGGAGGAGCCAGCCCCAGCATTTT.